These 18 T cell receptor beta chains came from one sample sequenced in a study of cytomegalovirus exposure and HLA in healthy donors. The PCR contained 60 Vbeta and 13 Jbeta primers. Only in-frame clones appear in the TCRdb table, and some are missing; sequencing was by immunoSEQ multiplex PCR. The sample records around 180,000 clones, approximately 81% being singletons. Sequencing was carried out using PBMCs. The receptors were sampled from a boy younger than 18 in good health and CMV-seronegative.

V gene TRBV4-1 combines with J gene TRBJ1-2; D might be TRBD1 (5 bases). Germline CDR1 is MGHRA and CDR2 is YSYEKL. The CDR3 is 15 residues long. Trimming removed 1 base from V and 4 bases from J, with 13 bases in between. CDR3 sequence reads: CASSQGWGDIYGYTF. Written as DNA, the CDR3 is TGCGCCAGCAGCCAAGGATGGGGGGATATCTATGGCTACACCTTC.

This chain joins TRBV19 and TRBJ1-5; 7 nucleotides agree with TRBD1. Germline V gene data show CDR1 as LNHDA and CDR2 as SQIVND (reference sequence). The CDR3 length is 15 residues. J was trimmed by 0 bases and V by 6 bases; bases with no gene match: 5. This CDR3 is CASRFDRASNQPQHF. CDR3 nucleotides: TGTGCCAGTAGATTCGACAGGGCTAGCAATCAGCCCCAGCATTTT. The full variable domain, completed using reference TRBV19 and TRBJ1-5, is DGGITQSPKYLFRKEGQNVTLSCEQNLNHDAMYWYRQDPGQGLRLIYYSQIVNDFQKGDIAEGYSVSREKKESFPLTVTSAQKNPTAFYLCASRFDRASNQPQHFGDGTRLSIL.

The V and J genes are TRBV9 and TRBJ1-5, with 8 bases that match TRBD1. The CDR3 spans 15 residues. The germline V gene has CDR1 SGDLS and CDR2 YYNGEE. After removal of 0 bases from V and 4 bases from J, the junction contained 3 bases not matched to a gene. The DNA for the CDR3 is TGTGCCAGCAGCGTAGAGACAGGGGAGAATCAGCCCCAGCATTTT. Translating it yields CASSVETGENQPQHF.

The J gene is TRBJ2-5, the V gene TRBV27; D not certain. This CDR3 has 15 residues. V was trimmed by 3 bases and J by 5 bases, leaving 16 bases between them. Per the germline V gene, CDR1 is MNHEY and CDR2 is SMNVEV (reference sequence). The CDR3 region is CASSLSRQREETQYF. CDR3 DNA: TGTGCCAGCAGTTTGTCGAGGCAGAGAGAGGAGACCCAGTACTTC.

A single count supports this clone. The CDR3 sequence is CASSLGQGDGYTF. As DNA, the CDR3 is TGCGCCAGTTCCCTTGGGCAGGGGGATGGCTACACCTTC. The chain links TRBV5-1 to TRBJ1-2; TRBD1 agrees at 7 bases. Losses at the gene ends were 8 bases for V and 6 bases for J; bases not matched to a gene: 10. Germline CDR1 SGHRS, CDR2 YFSETQ. This CDR3 region has 13 residues.

This rearrangement joins TRBV6-1 to TRBJ1-1; 8 positions agree with TRBD1. The CDR3 is 13 amino acids. In germline, CDR1 is MNHNS, CDR2 SASEGT. V was clipped by 8 bases and J by 8 bases; unmatched bases: 10. The CDR3 reads CASVRTGRPEAFF. In nucleotides, the CDR3 is TGTGCCAGCGTCCGGACAGGGCGTCCCGAAGCTTTCTTT.

The rearrangement joins TRBV7-6 to TRBJ2-3; TRBD1 matches 10 bases. This CDR3 has 22 residues. The trim removed 1 base at V and 4 bases at J, leaving 23 bases unmatched. The germline CDR1 and CDR2 sequences are SGHVS and FNYEAQ. The CDR3 sequence: CASSLGKAGTGVTFPNPDTQYF. The DNA of the CDR3 is TGTGCCAGCAGCTTAGGGAAGGCTGGGACAGGGGTAACTTTTCCCAATCCAGATACGCAGTATTTT.

The chain links TRBV10-3 to TRBJ2-7; possibly TRBD2 for D (6 bases). Germline-derived CDR1 and CDR2 are ENHRY and SYGVKD. Trimming took 4 bases from V and 0 from J, leaving 13 bases between them. This CDR3 spans 15 amino acids. The CDR3: CAISAGGDSSYEQYF. The CDR3 bases are TGTGCCATCAGTGCCGGGGGTGACAGCTCCTACGAGCAGTACTTC.

This clone was found a few times. V usage is TRBV6-6 and J usage is TRBJ2-7; TRBD2 agrees at 9 bases. The CDR3 is made up of 14 amino acids. V lost 5 bases, J lost 5 bases, and 7 bases stayed unmatched. Germline V gene data show CDR1 as MNHNY and CDR2 as SVGAGI (reference sequence). The CDR3 region is CASSPSGRKDEQYF. CDR3 bases: TGTGCCAGCAGTCCCAGCGGGAGGAAGGACGAGCAGTACTTC.

This clone was seen a single time. The CDR3 DNA follows: TGTGCCAGCAGCAACGGACTAGCGGGAGGGAGGGGGGAGCTGTTTTTT. It encodes CASSNGLAGGRGELFF. The V gene is TRBV9, the J gene TRBJ2-2; TRBD2 matches at 15 bases. With V trimmed by 4 bases and J by 8 bases, 6 bases remained unmatched. Germline CDR1 and CDR2: SGDLS and YYNGEE. This CDR3 has 16 residues.

The table lists this clone with a few counts. This chain's CDR3 is CASSLEPSGVYEQYF. The CDR3 region has the DNA TGTGCCAGCAGCTTAGAGCCTAGCGGTGTATACGAGCAGTACTTC. The rearrangement uses TRBV7-6 and TRBJ2-7; 7 nucleotides align to TRBD2. The V segment lost 1 base and the J segment 4 bases; nucleotides outside the gene matches: 7. Germline V lookup: CDR1 SGHVS, CDR2 FNYEAQ. The CDR3 extends over 15 amino acids. Based on the CDR3 plus reference TRBV7-6 and TRBJ2-7, the full variable domain is GAGVSQSPRYKVTKRGQDVALRCDPISGHVSLYWYRQALGQGPEFLTYFNYEAQQDKSGLPNDRFSAERPEGSISTLTIQRTEQRDSAMYRCASSLEPSGVYEQYFGPGTRLTVT.

This chain joins TRBV7-3 and TRBJ2-1, with D uncertain. The CDR3 runs 14 residues. Germline CDR1 and CDR2: SGHTA and FQGTGA. V was trimmed by 0 bases and J by 3 bases, leaving 6 bases between them. The CDR3 protein is CASSLTAGYNEQFF. In DNA form, the CDR3 reads TGTGCCAGCAGCTTAACGGCTGGCTACAATGAGCAGTTCTTC.

V gene TRBV6-1 combines with J gene TRBJ1-1; D is possibly TRBD1 (5 bases). The CDR3 totals 12 residues. Germline lookup yields CDR1 MNHNS and CDR2 SASEGT. V dropped 6 bases and J dropped 7 bases, with 12 bases sitting between them. This chain's CDR3 is CASSQGRREAFF. Written as DNA, the CDR3 is TGTGCCAGCAGCCAGGGAAGACGTGAAGCTTTCTTT.

The chain links TRBV9 to TRBJ2-3, with unresolved D. Per the germline V gene, CDR1 is SGDLS and CDR2 is YYNGEE. The length of the CDR3 is 14 residues. V gave up 0 bases and J gave up 3 bases, with 8 bases separating them. CDR3 nucleotide sequence: TGTGCCAGCAGCGTAGTTCTAGAGACAGATACGCAGTATTTT. Translation gives CASSVVLETDTQYF.

Here the CDR3 DNA reads TGTGCCAGCAGCTCATATGTAGGACAGGGTCAGCCCCAGCATTTT. It specifies CASSSYVGQGQPQHF. This sequence joins TRBV7-2 and TRBJ1-5, with 8 bases that match TRBD1. J gave up 6 bases and V 4 bases, and 8 bases lay outside the gene matches. Germline V CDR1 and CDR2: SGHTA, FQGNSA. CDR3 length: 15 residues.

The rearrangement links TRBV18 to TRBJ1-1, with 7 bases matching TRBD1. The CDR3 is 16 residues long. Trimming removed 4 bases from V and 0 bases from J; junction bases left unmatched: 8. The V gene's germline CDR1 is KGHSH and CDR2 LQKENI. The CDR3 spells CASSLRQGRMNTEAFF. The CDR3 DNA follows: TGTGCCAGCTCACTCCGACAGGGCCGGATGAACACTGAAGCTTTCTTT.

The CDR3 region is CASSLLGRGYEQYF. Here the CDR3 DNA reads TGTGCCAGCAGCTTGTTGGGCAGGGGTTACGAGCAGTACTTC. J is TRBJ2-7 and V is TRBV5-4, with D perhaps matching TRBD1 (6 bases). V lost 1 base and J 4 bases, leaving 12 bases between the germline ends. From germline, CDR1 is SGHNT and CDR2 YYREEE (reference sequence). The CDR3 runs to 14 residues.

The J gene is TRBJ2-7, the V gene TRBV30, with D perhaps matching TRBD2 (6 bases). This CDR3 is 15 amino acids long. Germline V gene lookup returns CDR1 GTSNPN and CDR2 SVGIG (reference sequence). The ends were cut back, 1 base at V and 6 bases at J, with 19 bases in the middle. The CDR3 is CAWSGLVGGFSEQYF. For the CDR3, the DNA is TGTGCCTGGAGTGGGTTAGTGGGAGGTTTCTCCGAGCAGTACTTC.